This T cell receptor (beta chain) came from a study of shared clonotypes between healthy human individuals. Study context: Every donor yielded three CD4 naive, three CD4 memory, two CD8 naive and one CD8 memory plate. Study-level findings and limits: Rarefaction indicated that sorted-subset sequencing remained incomplete although depth was large. A few donors had 5% to 6% of their naive CD4 clonotypes in common. Among donors, sharing of clonotypes was expected to be affected by sequencing depth.

Trimming took 4 bases from V and 11 from J, leaving 10 bases between them. The length of the CDR3 is 11 residues. Comments on this clone: Its specificity is not known.

TCRdb keeps only in-frame clones here, not all; method: immunoSEQ multiplex PCR. The sample consists of about 2.4 million clones, approximately 93% of them appearing once. This TCR derives from a young man in good health. Some clones in this sample may be carry-over from other donors' samples. The gene calls are TRBV5-3 and TRBJ2-1; D gene ambiguous. TRBV5-3 is an ORF; its function is uncertain. Input material: naive CD4+ T cells from PBMCs. As for subset: CD45RA+ positively selected. CDR3 sequence reads: CARSGTMKQFF. The CDR3, as DNA: TGTGCCAGAAGCGGTACAATGAAGCAGTTCTTC.